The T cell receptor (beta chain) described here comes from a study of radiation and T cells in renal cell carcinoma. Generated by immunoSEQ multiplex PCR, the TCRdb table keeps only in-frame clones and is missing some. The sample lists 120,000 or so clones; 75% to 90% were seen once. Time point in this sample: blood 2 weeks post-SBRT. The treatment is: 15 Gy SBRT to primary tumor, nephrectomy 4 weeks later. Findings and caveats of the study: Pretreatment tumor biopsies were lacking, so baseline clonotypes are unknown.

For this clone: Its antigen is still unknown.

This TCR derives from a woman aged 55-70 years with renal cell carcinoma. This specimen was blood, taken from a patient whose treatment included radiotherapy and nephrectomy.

The chain's CDR3 is CATSPETAVMESPLHF. In nucleotides, the CDR3 is TGTGCCACCTCCCCGGAGACAGCCGTTATGGAATCACCCCTCCACTTT. The chain carries TRBV2 and TRBJ1-6, with D maybe TRBD1 (5 bases). This CDR3 contains 16 residues. CDR1 is SNHLY and CDR2 is FYNNEI in the germline V gene. The ends were cut back, 10 bases at V and 10 bases at J, with 26 bases in the middle.